The rows below give T cell receptor beta chains drawn from one sample of a study of CD8 T cells in Susac syndrome. TCRdb reprocessed the immunoSEQ multiplex PCR reads via MiXCR and lists one record per CDR3 protein. The repertoire holds approximately 200,000 distinct CDR3 sequences, with 95% as singletons. The specimen was CD4+ T cells from PBMCs. These receptors originate from a human donor with multiple sclerosis. The conserved cysteine and the conserved F or W are not part of the CDR3 here. The listing skips clone size in some rows; elsewhere it reads once, few, many or a size class.

NA	TRBV13	ASSRTGATLH
NA	TRBV7-2	ASSPGHKETQY
NA	TRBV29-1	SVGGGAGQPQH
NA	TRBV20-1	SAPSESTDTQY
NA	TRBV6-1	ASMVETQY
NA	TRBV20-1	SALLMGETQY
NA	TRBV30	ALRRNGYGYT
NA	TRBV15	ATSRGLDRNSNQPQH
once	TRBV28	ASSTTGRGYGYT
once	TRBV11-2	ASSLGRTGENTEAF
NA	TRBV29-1	SVEDRRLSNEQF
once	TRBV2	ASQEGVWGASGYT
NA	TRBV3-1	ASRGLAGGPMVHEQF
NA	TRBV28	ASSLNFNYGYT
NA	TRBV29-1	SVDGGGNSGNTIY
NA	TRBV25-1	ASSALDVYEQY